Listed here is a single T cell receptor beta chain. Trimming removed 6 bases from V and 9 bases from J, with 16 bases in between. The CDR3 is made up of 13 amino acids. From germline, CDR1 is MNHEY and CDR2 SVGAGI. Sequencing was performed with immunoSEQ multiplex PCR; in TCRdb, only in-frame clones are kept and a portion is missing. The sample records a few hundred thousand clones, approximately 87% being singletons. The sample belongs to a study of Ad26.COV2.S vaccination and SARS-CoV-2 variants. The treatment denotes: over 15 received Ad26.COV2.S at low or high dose, single or two shots; 5 received placebo; per-sample allocation not given. Specimen acquisition occurred on day 63 following the initial vaccine or placebo injection. An Ad26 vector expressing Wuhan-strain SARS-CoV-2 spike served as the vaccine.

Here the sequenced sample was peripheral blood, taken in a trial of Ad26.COV2.S vaccine versus placebo. This receptor was identified in a person between 18 and 59 years old who received the Ad26.COV2.S COVID-19 vaccine or a placebo. This chain connects TRBV6-5 to TRBJ2-3; TRBD1 is a possible D gene (7 bases). In nucleotides, the CDR3 is TGTGCCAGCAGGGGGGGCAGGGGGTCCACGCAGTATTTT. Residues: CASRGGRGSTQYF.